One sample yielded the 18 T cell receptor beta chains listed below, sequenced in a study of blood T cell repertoires in COVID-19. Libraries were prepared by immunoSEQ multiplex PCR; TCRdb keeps only in-frame clonotypes and omits some of them. The sample has under 100,000 clones; around four fifths are singletons. Source material: peripheral blood. The source is a man of 80 years or more with active or convalescent COVID-19.

The chain joins TRBV4-2 to TRBJ1-5; D may be TRBD1 (5 bases). Germline CDR1 reads LGHNA; CDR2 reads YNFKEQ. The V end lost 0 bases, the J end lost 8 bases, and 14 bases lay between the germline ends. The CDR3 is 15 residues long. CDR3 sequence reads: CASSQDWQGKEPQHF. The CDR3 DNA reads as TGTGCCAGCAGCCAAGATTGGCAGGGAAAGGAGCCCCAGCATTTT.

The rearrangement links TRBV3-1 (or the pseudogene TRBV3-2) to TRBJ1-1; 8 bases align to TRBD1. This CDR3 has 16 amino acids. With 4 bases clipped from V and 0 bases from J, the junction kept 7 bases outside the gene matches. Germline CDR1 LGHDT, CDR2 YNNKEL (reference sequence). CDR3 nucleotide sequence: TGTGCCAGCAGCCCTACCAGGGGGCAGCTGAACACTGAAGCTTTCTTT. Protein: CASSPTRGQLNTEAFF.

This chain links TRBV5-6 with TRBJ2-7, with 8 bases that match TRBD1. This CDR3 is built from 15 residues. The J segment lost 5 bases and the V segment lost 2 bases, leaving 9 bases of the junction unmatched. Germline assignment: CDR1 SGHDT and CDR2 YYEEEE. CDR3 sequence reads: CASSFQGQVSHEQYV. The CDR3 region has the DNA TGTGCCAGCAGCTTCCAGGGACAGGTTAGCCACGAGCAGTACGTC.

The chain has TRBV9 and TRBJ1-1; 7 bases map to TRBD1. J was trimmed by 2 bases and V by 1 base; bases with no gene match: 5. The CDR3 extends over 15 amino acids. The germline V gene has CDR1 SGDLS and CDR2 YYNGEE. CDR3 nucleotide sequence: TGTGCCAGCAGCGTACTTAGGGGGCGCAACACTGAAGCTTTCTTT. Translated: CASSVLRGRNTEAFF.

CDR3 sequence reads: CATNGATTNEKLFF. In nucleotides, the CDR3 is TGTGCCACAAATGGGGCAACAACTAATGAAAAACTGTTTTTT. The chain couples TRBV19 to TRBJ1-4; D might be TRBD1 (5 bases). Germline CDR1 and CDR2: LNHDA and SQIVND (reference sequence). The CDR3 contains 14 residues. Trimming shortened V by 10 bases and J by 0 bases, and 12 bases separated the two germline ends.

The V and J genes are TRBV27 and TRBJ1-1; possible D gene TRBD1, 5 bases. The CDR3 length is 15 residues. Germline V CDR1 and CDR2: MNHEY, SMNVEV (reference sequence). V was clipped by 0 bases and J by 5 bases, with 13 bases between them. This CDR3 reads CASSLSPPPGTEAFF. CDR3 bases: TGTGCCAGCAGTTTATCTCCCCCCCCAGGGACTGAAGCTTTCTTT.

The sample holds one count of this clone. CDR3 amino acids: CASEAANNEQFF. CDR3 bases: TGTGCCAGCGAGGCGGCGAACAATGAGCAGTTCTTC. V is TRBV28 and J is TRBJ2-1; D remains ambiguous. The CDR3 is made up of 12 amino acids. V was clipped by 8 bases and J by 5 bases, with 10 bases between them. From germline, CDR1 is MDHEN and CDR2 SYDVKM.

The chain links TRBV11-2 to TRBJ1-4, with D unresolved. V was trimmed by 4 bases and J by 5 bases, leaving 11 bases between them. This CDR3 spans 14 amino acids. Germline CDR1 reads SGHAT; CDR2 reads FQNNGV. Here the CDR3 DNA reads TGTGCCAGCAGCTCCGGACTGATAAATGAAAAACTGTTTTTT. Protein product: CASSSGLINEKLFF. The full variable domain, completed using reference TRBV11-2 and TRBJ1-4, is EAGVAQSPRYKIIEKRQSVAFWCNPISGHATLYWYQQILGQGPKLLIQFQNNGVVDDSQLPKDRFSAERLKGVDSTLKIQPAKLEDSAVYLCASSSGLINEKLFFGSGTQLSVL.

CDR3 DNA: TGTGCCAGCAGCCCCCGGACTAGCGGGGGGCGTATCACCGGGGAGCTGTTTTTT. Its protein product is CASSPRTSGGRITGELFF. V usage is TRBV7-2 and J usage is TRBJ2-2; 14 nucleotides agree with TRBD2. In germline, CDR1 is SGHTA, CDR2 FQGNSA. Unmatched junction bases numbered 9, after V lost 5 bases and J lost 4 bases. The length of the CDR3 is 18 residues.

This sequence joins TRBV5-1 and TRBJ1-4; 9 positions agree with TRBD1. Germline lookup yields CDR1 SGHRS and CDR2 YFSETQ. V was pared by 2 bases and J by 2 bases, with 4 bases of the junction left unmatched. The CDR3 length is 16 residues. The CDR3 protein is CASSLQGALTNEKLFF. CDR3 DNA: TGCGCCAGCAGCTTACAGGGGGCGCTTACTAATGAAAAACTGTTTTTT.

The chain links TRBV6-2 or TRBV6-3 to TRBJ2-3; TRBD2 aligns across 13 bases. The CDR3 is made up of 18 amino acids. Germline lookup yields CDR1 MNHEY and CDR2 SVGEGT. Trimming took 2 bases from V and 0 from J; bases not matched to a gene: 5. CDR3 amino acids: CASSYATSGRISTDTQYF. DNA for the CDR3: TGTGCCAGCAGTTACGCGACTAGCGGGAGGATCAGCACAGATACGCAGTATTTT.

The CDR3 is CASSQMTGGEETQYF. DNA for the CDR3: TGTGCCAGCAGCCAAATGACAGGGGGTGAGGAGACCCAGTACTTC. The rearrangement joins TRBV3-1 (or the pseudogene TRBV3-2) to TRBJ2-5; the match to TRBD1 covers 9 bases. CDR1 is LGHDT, CDR2 YNNKEL, per germline (reference sequence). Unmatched junction bases numbered 6, after V lost 2 bases and J lost 5 bases. The CDR3 contains 15 residues.

The chain employs TRBV6-5 and TRBJ2-5; 13 bases are a match to TRBD2. The CDR3 totals 15 residues. Looked up from germline, CDR1 is MNHEY and CDR2 is SVGAGI. V gave up 10 bases and J gave up 2 bases; unmatched junction bases: 7. In DNA, the CDR3 is TGTGCCACCCGACTAGCGGGGGGCTTACAAGAGACCCAGTACTTC. Protein sequence: CATRLAGGLQETQYF.

This rearrangement joins TRBV10-1 to TRBJ1-2, with D perhaps TRBD1 (6 bases). The CDR3 spans 16 residues. V was trimmed by 3 bases and J by 0 bases, leaving 14 bases between them. From germline, CDR1 is WNHNN and CDR2 SYGVQD (reference sequence). The CDR3 is CASSETPGQTNYGYTF. The CDR3 DNA is TGCGCCAGCAGTGAAACGCCGGGACAAACTAACTATGGCTACACCTTC.

The sample holds a few counts of this clone. The chain uses TRBV28 and TRBJ1-4; a weak D match, TRBD1 (6 bases). The germline gives CDR1 MDHEN, CDR2 SYDVKM. The CDR3 covers 14 residues. With 2 bases removed from V and 7 bases from J, the gap between germline ends came to 11 bases. DNA for the CDR3: TGTGCCAGCAGTTTACTGGGGGCGGGTGAAAAACTGTTTTTT. It is translated as CASSLLGAGEKLFF.

The V gene is TRBV18, the J gene TRBJ2-6; D ambiguous. The V and J ends lost 6 bases and 0 bases respectively, with 18 bases between them. This CDR3 is 18 amino acids long. CDR1 KGHSH and CDR2 LQKENI come from the germline V gene. The DNA for the CDR3 is TGTGCCAGCTCCGCCTTAAGTAGCCTCTTCTCTGGGGCCAACGTCCTGACTTTC. Translation gives CASSALSSLFSGANVLTF.

The rearrangement joins TRBV12-3 or TRBV12-4 to TRBJ2-2, with a possible D match to TRBD2 (6 bases). The CDR3 loop spans 12 amino acids. Between the trimmed V and J ends, which lost 6 bases and 5 bases, there was a span of 7 bases. CDR3 amino acids: CASSRGTGELFF. The CDR3 DNA reads TGTGCCAGCAGCCGGGGGACCGGGGAGCTGTTTTTT.

The rearrangement joins TRBV27 to TRBJ1-6, with D possibly TRBD1 on 6 matching bases. V lost 6 bases, J lost 7 bases, and 19 bases lay in between. The germline gives CDR1 MNHEY, CDR2 SMNVEV (reference sequence). The CDR3 has 16 residues. The CDR3 loop reads CASSRAAGVRNSPLHF. The DNA of the CDR3 is TGTGCCAGCAGCCGAGCCGCAGGGGTACGAAATTCACCCCTCCACTTT.